This T cell receptor beta chain was captured in a study of CD8 T cells in Susac syndrome. The CDR3 contains 16 residues. Germline V gene data show CDR1 as SGHRS and CDR2 as YFSETQ. The V end was cut by 4 bases, the J end by 1 base, with 17 bases between. RNA, at about 0.5 to 1 ug, was reverse transcribed with random hexamers. The TCR beta CDR3 was amplified by immunoSEQ multiplex PCR across 54 Vbeta, 13 Jbeta. TCRdb re-derived calls from the immunoSEQ multiplex PCR reads in MiXCR, one entry per CDR3 protein. The data hold 150,000 to 200,000 distinct CDR3 sequences, with approximately 95% observed a single time. Sequencing of TCR beta covered CD8+ and CD4+ T cells obtained from blood. Each multiple sclerosis control was a treatment-naive patient with relapsing-remitting disease that was either stable or active. This clonotype was picked up one time.

Sequenced sample: CD4+ T cells from PBMCs. The chain links TRBV5-1 to TRBJ2-5; maybe TRBD2 (5 bases). The source is a human donor with multiple sclerosis. The chain's CDR3 is CASSPNPASSQETQYF. CDR3 sequence (DNA): TGCGCCAGCAGCCCCAACCCCGCTAGCAGCCAAGAGACCCAGTACTTC. Combining the CDR3 with reference TRBV5-1 and TRBJ2-5 gives the whole variable domain KAGVTQTPRYLIKTRGQQVTLSCSPISGHRSVSWYQQTPGQGLQFLFEYFSETQRNKGNFPGRFSGRQFSNSRSEMNVSTLELGDSALYLCASSPNPASSQETQYFGPGTRLLVL.